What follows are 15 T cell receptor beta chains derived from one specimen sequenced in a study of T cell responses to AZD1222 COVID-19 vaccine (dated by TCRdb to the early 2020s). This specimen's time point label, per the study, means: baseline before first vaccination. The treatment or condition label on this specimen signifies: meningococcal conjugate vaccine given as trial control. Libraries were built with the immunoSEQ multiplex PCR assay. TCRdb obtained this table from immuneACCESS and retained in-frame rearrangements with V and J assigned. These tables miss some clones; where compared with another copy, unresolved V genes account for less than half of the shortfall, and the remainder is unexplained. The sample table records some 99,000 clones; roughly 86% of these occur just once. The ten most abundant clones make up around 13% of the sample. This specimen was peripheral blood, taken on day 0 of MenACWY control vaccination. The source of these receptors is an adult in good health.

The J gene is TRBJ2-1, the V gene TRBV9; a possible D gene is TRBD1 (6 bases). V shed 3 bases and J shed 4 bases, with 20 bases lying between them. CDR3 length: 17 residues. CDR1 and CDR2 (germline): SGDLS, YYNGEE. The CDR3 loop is CASSAFFGTTPYNEQFF. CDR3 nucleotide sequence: TGTGCCAGCAGCGCCTTTTTCGGGACAACACCATACAATGAGCAGTTCTTC.

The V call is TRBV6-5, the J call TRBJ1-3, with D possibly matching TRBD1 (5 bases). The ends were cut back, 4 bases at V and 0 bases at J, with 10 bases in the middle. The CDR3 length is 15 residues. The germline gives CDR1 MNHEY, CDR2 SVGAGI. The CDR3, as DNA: TGTGCCAGCAGTTCCGCGGACACCTCTGGAAACACCATATATTTT. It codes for CASSSADTSGNTIYF.

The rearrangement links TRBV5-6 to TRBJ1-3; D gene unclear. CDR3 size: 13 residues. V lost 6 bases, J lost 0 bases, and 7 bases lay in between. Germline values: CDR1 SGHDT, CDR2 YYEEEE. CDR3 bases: TGTGCCAGCACGCCGGGCTCTGGAAACACCATATATTTT. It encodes CASTPGSGNTIYF.

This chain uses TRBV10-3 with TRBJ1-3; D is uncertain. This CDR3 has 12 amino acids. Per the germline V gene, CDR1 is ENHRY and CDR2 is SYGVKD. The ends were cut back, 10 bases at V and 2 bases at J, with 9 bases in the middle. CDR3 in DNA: TGTGCCACCTCGGGCACTGGAAACACCATATATTTT. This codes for CATSGTGNTIYF.

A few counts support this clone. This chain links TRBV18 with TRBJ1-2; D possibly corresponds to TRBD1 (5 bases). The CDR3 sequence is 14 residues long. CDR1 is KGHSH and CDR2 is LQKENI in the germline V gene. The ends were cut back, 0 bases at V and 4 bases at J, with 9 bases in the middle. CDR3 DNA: TGTGCCAGCTCACCACCATCGGGGCCCTATGGCTACACCTTC. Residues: CASSPPSGPYGYTF.

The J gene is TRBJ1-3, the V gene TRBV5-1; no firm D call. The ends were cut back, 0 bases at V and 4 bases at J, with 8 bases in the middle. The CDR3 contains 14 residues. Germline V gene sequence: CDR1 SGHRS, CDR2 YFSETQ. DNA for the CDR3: TGCGCCAGCAGCTTGGCGGGCTCGGGAAACACCATATATTTT. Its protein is CASSLAGSGNTIYF.

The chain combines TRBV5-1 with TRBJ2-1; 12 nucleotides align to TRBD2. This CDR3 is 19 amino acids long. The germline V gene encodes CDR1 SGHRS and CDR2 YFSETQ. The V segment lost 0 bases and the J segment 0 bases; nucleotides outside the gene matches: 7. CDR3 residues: CASSLASGRVLNSYNEQFF. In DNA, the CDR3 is TGCGCCAGCAGCTTGGCTAGCGGGAGGGTATTAAACTCCTACAATGAGCAGTTCTTC.

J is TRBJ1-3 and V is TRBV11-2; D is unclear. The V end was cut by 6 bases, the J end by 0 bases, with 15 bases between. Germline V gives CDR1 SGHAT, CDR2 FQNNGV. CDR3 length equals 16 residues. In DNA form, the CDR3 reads TGTGCCAGCAGACAGCTCATGGGCCGCTCTGGAAACACCATATATTTT. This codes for CASRQLMGRSGNTIYF.

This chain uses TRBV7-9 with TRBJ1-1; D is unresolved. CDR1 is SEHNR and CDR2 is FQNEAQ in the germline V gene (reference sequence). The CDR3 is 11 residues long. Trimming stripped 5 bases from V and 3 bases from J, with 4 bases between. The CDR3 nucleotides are TGTGCCAGCAGCCCCGACACTGAAGCTTTCTTT. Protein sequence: CASSPDTEAFF. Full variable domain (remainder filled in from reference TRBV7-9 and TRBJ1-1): DTGVSQNPRHKITKRGQNVTFRCDPISEHNRLYWYRQTLGQGPEFLTYFQNEAQLEKSRLLSDRFSAERPKGSFSTLEIQRTEQGDSAMYLCASSPDTEAFFGQGTRLTVV.

In DNA form, the CDR3 reads TGTGCCAGCAGCTTACAGGGGCCCTATAATTCACCCCTCCACTTT. Protein: CASSLQGPYNSPLHF. This chain links TRBV7-3 with TRBJ1-6; D perhaps matches TRBD1 (6 bases). The CDR3 length is 15 residues. From germline, CDR1 is SGHTA and CDR2 FQGTGA. Trimming cost V 2 bases and J 2 bases, with 7 bases left between them.

The CDR3 coding sequence is TGTGCCAGCAGTAGACTAGCGGGGGGACCGTCCTACAATGAGCAGTTCTTC. Its translation: CASSRLAGGPSYNEQFF. This rearrangement joins TRBV6-2 or TRBV6-3 to TRBJ2-1, with 13 bases lining up with TRBD2. V trimming: 5 bases; J trimming: 1 base; junction bases outside the gene matches: 5. CDR3 length: 17 residues. CDR1 is MNHEY, CDR2 SVGEGT, per germline.

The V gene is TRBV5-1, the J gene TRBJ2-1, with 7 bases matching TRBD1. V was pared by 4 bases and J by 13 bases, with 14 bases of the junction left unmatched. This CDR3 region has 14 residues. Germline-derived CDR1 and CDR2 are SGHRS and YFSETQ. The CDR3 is CASSTIIHTGEQFF. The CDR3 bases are TGCGCCAGCAGCACAATCATCCATACAGGGGAACAGTTCTTC.

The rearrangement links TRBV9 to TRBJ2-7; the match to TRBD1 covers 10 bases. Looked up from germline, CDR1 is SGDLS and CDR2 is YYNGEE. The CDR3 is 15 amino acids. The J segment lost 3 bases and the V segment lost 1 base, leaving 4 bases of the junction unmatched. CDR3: CASSVLGQGNYEQYF. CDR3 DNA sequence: TGTGCCAGCAGCGTACTGGGACAGGGGAACTACGAGCAGTACTTC.

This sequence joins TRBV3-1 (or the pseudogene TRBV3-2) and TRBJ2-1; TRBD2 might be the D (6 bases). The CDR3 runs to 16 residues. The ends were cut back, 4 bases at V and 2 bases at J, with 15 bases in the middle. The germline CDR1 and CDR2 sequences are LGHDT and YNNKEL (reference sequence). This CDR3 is CASSPGAGGTYNEQFF. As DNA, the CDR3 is TGTGCCAGCAGCCCCGGAGCCGGCGGGACCTACAATGAGCAGTTCTTC.

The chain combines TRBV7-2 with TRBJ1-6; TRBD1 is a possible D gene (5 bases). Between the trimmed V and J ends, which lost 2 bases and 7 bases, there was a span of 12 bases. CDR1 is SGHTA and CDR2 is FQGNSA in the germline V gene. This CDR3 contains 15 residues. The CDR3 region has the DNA TGTGCCAGCAGCTTATCGTGGGACGGGAATTCACCCCTCCACTTT. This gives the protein CASSLSWDGNSPLHF.